Listed below are T cell receptor beta chains from one sample, sequenced in a study of blood T cell repertoires in COVID-19. Measured with immunoSEQ multiplex PCR; TCRdb has only the in-frame clones, and not every one. The table shows roughly 110,000 clones, with approximately 90% occurring only once. The sequenced sample consisted of peripheral blood. These receptors all stem from a human donor with acute or convalescent COVID-19. The donor label of this sample is uncertain. Each CDR3 is given with its conserved first and last residue. A D gene is named only where the DNA matches it firmly. Rows give clone size only sometimes, using once, few, many, or a class for an expanded clone.

D	V	size	J	CDR3	DNA
TRBD1	TRBV7-9	-	TRBJ2-4	CASSQEGTVRHIQYF	TGTGCCAGCAGCCAAGAGGGGACAGTTAGGCACATTCAGTACTTC
TRBD2	TRBV9	-	TRBJ2-3	CASSISGGTTDTQYF	TGTGCCAGCAGCATTAGCGGGGGGACCACAGATACGCAGTATTTT
-	TRBV19	-	TRBJ1-4	CASIGAQGNEKLFF	TGTGCCAGTATAGGGGCTCAAGGAAATGAAAAACTGTTTTTT
TRBD2	TRBV28	-	TRBJ2-1	CASSLFAGGRNEQFF	TGTGCCAGCAGTTTATTTGCGGGGGGCAGGAATGAGCAGTTCTTC
TRBD1	TRBV3-1/TRBV3-2	-	TRBJ2-7	CASRGTGRRDEQYF	TGTGCCAGCCGCGGGACAGGGAGGCGCGACGAGCAGTACTTC
-	TRBV25-1	-	TRBJ1-6	CASRQKNNSPLHF	TGTGCCAGTAGACAGAAGAATAATTCACCCCTCCACTTT
-	TRBV11-1	-	TRBJ2-7	CASSPLGLGSYEQYF	TGTGCCAGCAGCCCTCTAGGCCTTGGCTCCTACGAGCAGTACTTC
-	TRBV7-2	-	TRBJ2-1	CASSSDSGSSYNEQFF	TGTGCCAGCAGCTCAGACTCCGGGAGCTCCTACAATGAGCAGTTCTTC
TRBD1	TRBV5-1	-	TRBJ1-2	CASTETGDGYTF	TGCGCCAGCACCGAGACAGGGGATGGCTACACCTTC
TRBD1	TRBV28	-	TRBJ1-2	CASSRGQGRDGYTF	TGTGCCAGCAGCCGGGGACAGGGAAGAGATGGCTACACCTTC
TRBD2	TRBV9	-	TRBJ2-3	CASSVSTSGGPADTQYF	TGTGCCAGCAGCGTTTCTACTAGCGGGGGGCCAGCCGATACGCAGTATTTT
-	TRBV3-1/TRBV3-2	-	TRBJ1-2	CASSQAGNYGYTF	TGTGCCAGCAGCCAAGCGGGAAACTATGGCTACACCTTC
TRBD2	TRBV4-3	once	TRBJ2-1	CASSQDWGLGVYNEQFF	TGCGCCAGCAGCCAAGACTGGGGACTAGGCGTTTACAATGAGCAGTTCTTC
-	TRBV7-9	-	TRBJ1-2	CASSSVGGRIRGYTF	TGTGCCAGCAGCTCTGTGGGGGGGCGCATCAGGGGCTACACCTTC
TRBD1	TRBV18	-	TRBJ2-2	CASSPTGGNTGELFF	TGTGCCAGCTCACCGACAGGGGGCAACACCGGGGAGCTGTTTTTT
TRBD1	TRBV9	-	TRBJ2-2	CASSPGTGRWRTGELFF	TGTGCCAGCAGCCCGGGGACAGGGAGGTGGCGCACCGGGGAGCTGTTTTTT
TRBD1	TRBV4-1	-	TRBJ2-7	CASSQAGQAYEQYF	TGCGCCAGCAGCCAAGCGGGACAGGCCTACGAGCAGTACTTC
TRBD2	TRBV2	-	TRBJ2-3	CASSPTSGGDTQYF	TGTGCCAGCAGCCCGACTAGCGGGGGAGATACGCAGTATTTT
TRBD1	TRBV10-3	-	TRBJ2-3	CAISEGTGGTDTQYF	TGTGCCATCAGTGAGGGGACAGGGGGAACAGATACGCAGTATTTT
-	TRBV7-3	-	TRBJ1-1	CASSPGAGMNTEAFF	TGTGCCAGCAGCCCAGGGGCGGGCATGAACACTGAAGCTTTCTTT
-	TRBV28	few	TRBJ1-1	CASRPGGGFTEAFF	TGTGCCAGCAGGCCCGGCGGGGGGTTCACTGAAGCTTTCTTT
-	TRBV7-9	few	TRBJ2-5	CASSLAGVETQYF	TGTGCCAGCAGCTTAGCGGGCGTCGAGACCCAGTACTTC
TRBD1	TRBV7-2	-	TRBJ1-2	CASSFAEGAANYGYTF	TGTGCCAGCAGCTTTGCTGAGGGGGCGGCTAACTATGGCTACACCTTC
TRBD1	TRBV10-1	-	TRBJ1-2	CASSVRPWDSPYGYTF	TGCGCCAGCAGTGTGCGCCCTTGGGACAGTCCCTATGGCTACACCTTC
-	TRBV28	-	TRBJ2-1	CASSLSQRLGIEQFF	TGTGCCAGCAGCCTCTCCCAAAGACTAGGCATTGAGCAGTTCTTC
-	TRBV6-5	-	TRBJ1-3	CASSYGGGDGNTIYF	TGTGCCAGCAGTTACGGGGGGGGTGATGGAAACACCATATATTTT
-	TRBV11-2	-	TRBJ1-1	CASSLGRANTEAFF	TGTGCCAGCAGCTTAGGCAGGGCGAACACTGAAGCTTTCTTT
-	TRBV15	-	TRBJ2-2	CATSRGGGTNTGELFF	TGTGCCACCAGCAGGGGAGGGGGGACGAACACCGGGGAGCTGTTTTTT
TRBD2	TRBV24-1	-	TRBJ2-7	CATSGGGTYEQYF	TGTGCCACCAGCGGGGGGGGCACCTACGAGCAGTACTTC
TRBD1	TRBV6-5	-	TRBJ1-4	CASSYLGQPNEKLFF	TGTGCCAGCAGTTACTTGGGACAGCCTAATGAAAAACTGTTTTTT
TRBD1	TRBV28	-	TRBJ1-4	CASSRGQGREKLFF	TGTGCCAGCAGCCGAGGACAGGGAAGAGAAAAACTGTTTTTT
TRBD1	TRBV15	-	TRBJ2-1	CATSRDSRWTGGYNEQFF	TGTGCCACCAGCAGAGATTCGAGGTGGACAGGGGGTTACAATGAGCAGTTCTTC
TRBD1	TRBV28	-	TRBJ1-2	CASSLFSFGTVNYGYTF	TGTGCCAGCAGTTTATTTTCATTTGGGACAGTTAACTATGGCTACACCTTC
-	TRBV2	once	TRBJ2-2	CASSATGENTGELFF	TGTGCCAGCAGTGCGACGGGGGAGAACACCGGGGAGCTGTTTTTT
TRBD2	TRBV11-2	-	TRBJ2-3	CASSLSGRGDTQYF	TGTGCCAGCAGCTTAAGCGGGAGGGGAGATACGCAGTATTTT
-	TRBV4-2	-	TRBJ2-4	CASTFSEGGAKNIQYF	TGTGCCAGCACCTTTTCGGAGGGCGGGGCCAAAAACATTCAGTACTTC
-	TRBV16	-	TRBJ1-1	CASSQEYEAFF	TGTGCCAGCAGCCAGGAGTATGAAGCTTTCTTT
-	TRBV25-1	-	TRBJ2-7	CASSIGGTKSYEQYF	TGTGCCAGCAGCATCGGGGGGACAAAGTCCTACGAGCAGTACTTC
-	TRBV2	-	TRBJ2-4	CASRNPMTGNIQYF	TGTGCCAGCAGAAACCCCATGACGGGTAACATTCAGTACTTC
TRBD2	TRBV6-5	-	TRBJ2-1	CATKRLAGDYNEQFF	TGTGCCACTAAACGACTAGCGGGAGACTACAATGAGCAGTTCTTC